This paragraph reports one TCR beta chain. Its antigen is currently unknown. V lost 4 bases, J lost 2 bases, and 8 bases lay in between. Germline lookup yields CDR1 LGHNA and CDR2 YNFKEQ. This CDR3 spans 13 amino acids. The sample belongs to a study of T cells in pancreatic ductal adenocarcinoma. Study results and caveats: Compared with tumor, blood showed more total productive templates and about 8.1-fold more clonotypes. No significant tumor-blood clonality difference; means were about 0.11 and 0.072.

Selected pancreatic ductal adenocarcinoma patients had undergone surgery without neoadjuvant therapy. Measured with immunoSEQ multiplex PCR; TCRdb has only the in-frame clones, and not every one. The sample has about 31,000 clones, approximately 90% seen once; the top ten hold roughly 2.3%. The genes are TRBV4-2 and TRBJ1-2; D unclear. This receptor was obtained from a human donor with pancreatic ductal adenocarcinoma. Sequenced: PBMCs. CDR3 bases: TGTGCCAGCAGCCTCGACACAAACTATGGCTACACCTTC. This encodes CASSLDTNYGYTF.